Listed below are T cell receptor beta chains from one sample, sequenced in a study of T cell changes during pregnancy in multiple sclerosis. The assay was immunoSEQ multiplex PCR, and TCRdb's table has in-frame clones only and misses some. Of about 30,000 clones listed, roughly 94% were seen once; the top ten hold under 5%. Sequencing used peripheral blood, obtained in the first trimester of pregnancy. All receptors come from a female donor in good health, enrolled as a control in a pregnancy study. CDR3s include the opening cysteine and the closing phenylalanine or tryptophan. Fields, in order: clone size, D gene, J gene, V gene, CDR3 protein, CDR3 DNA. D genes are given only for firm matches. Expanded clones are given a class, and other clones once, few, many or no size at all.

- - TRBJ1-4 TRBV30 CAWRWTEPNEKLFF TGTGCCTGGAGATGGACAGAACCTAATGAAAAACTGTTTTTT
once TRBD1 TRBJ1-3 TRBV19 CASSGQAISGNTIYF TGTGCCAGTAGCGGACAGGCGATCTCTGGAAACACCATATATTTT
- - TRBJ2-1 TRBV10-3 CAISESKGRKQANEQFF TGTGCCATCAGTGAGTCCAAGGGGCGGAAGCAGGCCAATGAGCAGTTCTTC
- - TRBJ1-2 TRBV5-1 CASSPSQGRGGYTF TGCGCCAGCAGCCCTTCACAGGGACGAGGAGGCTACACCTTC
- TRBD2 TRBJ2-7 TRBV10-2 CASSERGGIPYEQYF TGCGCCAGCAGTGAGCGGGGGGGGATCCCCTACGAGCAGTACTTC
- - TRBJ1-5 TRBV30 CAWSVHHERGQPQHF TGTGCCTGGAGTGTCCATCATGAAAGGGGTCAGCCCCAGCATTTT
- - TRBJ1-5 TRBV10-3 CAISESGQWDQPQHF TGTGCCATCAGTGAGTCTGGACAGTGGGATCAGCCCCAGCATTTT
- TRBD1 TRBJ1-5 TRBV30 CAWSSGGTGNQPQHF TGTGCCTGGAGTTCAGGGGGCACGGGGAATCAGCCCCAGCATTTT
- - TRBJ1-3 TRBV4-2 CASSQEVSTGQAWGTIYF TGTGCCAGCAGCCAAGAAGTTTCTACAGGCCAGGCCTGGGGCACCATATATTTT
- TRBD1 TRBJ1-1 TRBV6-5 CASRRDRGLVTEAFF TGTGCCAGCAGACGGGACAGGGGTTTAGTCACTGAAGCTTTCTTT
- TRBD1 TRBJ2-1 TRBV7-2 CASSLGGQGALNEQFF TGTGCCAGCAGCTTAGGGGGACAGGGGGCTTTGAATGAGCAGTTCTTC
- TRBD2 TRBJ2-7 TRBV10-2 CASRDGLAGLYEQYF TGCGCCAGCAGGGACGGACTAGCGGGGCTCTACGAGCAGTACTTC
- TRBD1 TRBJ1-1 TRBV10-3 CAISDRTGNTEAFF TGTGCCATCAGTGATAGGACAGGAAACACTGAAGCTTTCTTT
- TRBD2 TRBJ2-1 TRBV11-2 CASRASGTSVYNEQFF TGTGCCAGCAGAGCCAGCGGGACTAGCGTTTACAATGAGCAGTTCTTC
- TRBD2 TRBJ2-7 TRBV7-2 CASSLVGVAGGEQYF TGTGCCAGCAGCTTAGTCGGGGTAGCGGGTGGCGAGCAGTACTTC
- TRBD1 TRBJ1-2 TRBV6-1 CASSVEGALNYGYTF TGTGCCAGCAGTGTGGAGGGGGCATTGAACTATGGCTACACCTTC
- TRBD1 TRBJ2-4 TRBV5-8 CASSLAVGTGGIQYF TGTGCCAGCAGCTTGGCCGTGGGGACAGGCGGCATTCAGTACTTC
- TRBD1 TRBJ2-5 TRBV11-2 CASSPGTGRPETQYF TGTGCCAGCAGCCCAGGGACAGGGAGGCCAGAGACCCAGTACTTC
- - TRBJ2-1 TRBV29-1 CSVGPRGGPNEQFF TGCAGCGTTGGCCCCAGGGGAGGGCCGAATGAGCAGTTCTTC